These 20 T cell receptor beta chains came from one sample sequenced in a study of T cell responses to AZD1222 COVID-19 vaccine. Assay: immunoSEQ multiplex PCR; the TCRdb copy retains only in-frame clones and omits some. The repertoire has approximately 120,000 clones, over 70% of them found once; the top ten carry around 6%. The sample consisted of peripheral blood, taken on day 0 of AZD1222 vaccination. The receptors were gathered from an adult in good health.

J is TRBJ2-2 and V is TRBV19; TRBD1 might be the D (7 bases). The germline gives CDR1 LNHDA, CDR2 SQIVND (reference sequence). This CDR3 region has 16 residues. The V end lost 5 bases, the J end lost 4 bases, and 17 bases lay between the germline ends. The CDR3 coding sequence is TGTGCCAGTAGTCGGGAGACAGGGCTCCTCACCGGGGAGCTGTTTTTT. As protein: CASSRETGLLTGELFF.

V is TRBV19 and J is TRBJ1-2, with D unresolved. V lost 5 bases and J 8 bases, leaving 9 bases between the germline ends. This CDR3 is built from 11 residues. Germline lookup yields CDR1 LNHDA and CDR2 SQIVND (reference sequence). The CDR3 bases are TGTGCCAGTAGTGCCACTGGCGGCTACACCTTC. This codes for CASSATGGYTF.

This clone was observed once. The gene calls are TRBV15 and TRBJ2-2, with 12 nucleotides matching TRBD2. The CDR3 consists of 18 residues. Germline values: CDR1 LNHNV, CDR2 YYDKDF (reference sequence). J was trimmed by 4 bases and V by 6 bases; bases with no gene match: 12. The chain's CDR3 is CATSHDRLAGAATGELFF. The CDR3 region has the DNA TGTGCCACCAGTCATGACCGACTAGCGGGAGCCGCCACCGGGGAGCTGTTTTTT.

The gene calls are TRBV24-1 and TRBJ2-2; maybe TRBD2 (6 bases). CDR1 and CDR2 from the germline V gene are KGHDR and SFDVKD. Trimming cost V 9 bases and J 0 bases, with 16 bases left between them. The CDR3 length is 16 residues. The CDR3 coding sequence is TGTGCCACCTCTGCCACCGGGACTGCGAACACCGGGGAGCTGTTTTTT. Protein product: CATSATGTANTGELFF.

The rearrangement links TRBV7-2 to TRBJ2-7, with unresolved D. This CDR3 spans 15 amino acids. Germline-derived CDR1 and CDR2 are SGHTA and FQGNSA. Trimming took off 2 bases at V and 2 bases at J, with 13 bases between the two ends. The CDR3 protein is CASSLRFAGTYEQYF. CDR3 coding DNA: TGTGCCAGCAGCTTACGTTTTGCAGGAACCTACGAGCAGTACTTC.

The chain has TRBV5-4 and TRBJ1-1, with D unclear. The CDR3 runs to 15 residues. Germline CDR1 and CDR2: SGHNT and YYREEE (reference sequence). V shed 0 bases and J shed 2 bases, with 11 bases lying between them. CDR3 sequence: CASSLDGGVNTEAFF. The CDR3 DNA reads TGTGCCAGCAGCTTGGATGGAGGTGTAAACACTGAAGCTTTCTTT.

J is TRBJ2-7 and V is TRBV2; TRBD1 matches 9 bases. V was clipped by 6 bases and J by 4 bases; unmatched bases: 7. This CDR3 has 14 residues. The germline gives CDR1 SNHLY, CDR2 FYNNEI. The CDR3 loop reads CASRSDRGKYEQYF. DNA of the CDR3: TGTGCCAGCAGATCGGACAGGGGAAAATACGAGCAGTACTTC.

V is TRBV10-3 and J is TRBJ2-1; 7 positions match TRBD1. CDR3 length: 15 amino acids. Germline CDR1 is ENHRY and CDR2 is SYGVKD. V was pared by 4 bases and J by 3 bases, with 6 bases of the junction left unmatched. CDR3 bases: TGTGCCATCAGTGCGGACAGGCCCCTCTACAATGAGCAGTTCTTC. It yields the protein CAISADRPLYNEQFF.

The V gene is TRBV6-5, the J gene TRBJ1-3, with D hard to call. The germline CDR1 and CDR2 sequences are MNHEY and SVGAGI. The length of the CDR3 is 14 residues. V was pared by 2 bases and J by 0 bases, with 5 bases between. The CDR3: CASSYEGSGNTIYF. In DNA form, the CDR3 reads TGTGCCAGCAGTTACGAAGGCTCTGGAAACACCATATATTTT.

J is TRBJ2-1 and V is TRBV6-5; either TRBD1 or TRBD2 may supply D (5 bases each). V lost 7 bases, J lost 6 bases, and 13 bases lay in between. The germline gives CDR1 MNHEY, CDR2 SVGAGI. This CDR3 has 13 amino acids. The CDR3 nucleotides are TGTGCCAGCACCGGGGCAGGGTCCAATGAGCAGTTCTTC. Protein product: CASTGAGSNEQFF.

The chain couples TRBV18 to TRBJ1-4; D ambiguous. The germline CDR1 and CDR2 sequences are KGHSH and LQKENI. The germline V and J ends were trimmed by 1 base and 3 bases, with 9 bases remaining between them. The CDR3 has 15 amino acids. CDR3 in DNA: TGTGCCAGCTCACCACTCCGGCTGTCTAATGAAAAACTGTTTTTT. It codes for CASSPLRLSNEKLFF.

The chain joins TRBV9 to TRBJ2-7, with TRBD1 identical over 7 bases. The V gene's germline CDR1 is SGDLS and CDR2 YYNGEE. V shed 8 bases, J shed 4 bases, and the junction held 9 bases outside the gene matches. The CDR3 loop spans 13 amino acids. The CDR3 coding sequence is TGTGCCAGTTCCCGGGACAGAGGGTACGAGCAGTACTTC. Translating gives CASSRDRGYEQYF.

This rearrangement joins TRBV28 to TRBJ1-4; no reliable D call. The germline V and J ends were trimmed by 5 bases and 8 bases, with 12 bases remaining between them. There are 13 residues in the CDR3. Looked up from germline, CDR1 is MDHEN and CDR2 is SYDVKM. In nucleotides, the CDR3 is TGTGCCAGCAGTCTCCCGCTTGGGGAAAAACTGTTTTTT. This gives the protein CASSLPLGEKLFF.

The chain uses TRBV4-1 and TRBJ1-2; D perhaps matches TRBD1 (5 bases). This CDR3 is 15 amino acids long. V lost 6 bases and J 0 bases, leaving 14 bases between the germline ends. Germline-derived CDR1 and CDR2 are MGHRA and YSYEKL. The CDR3 here is CASRPGMGANYGYTF. The CDR3 DNA reads as TGCGCCAGCAGACCCGGGATGGGGGCTAACTATGGCTACACCTTC.

This chain links TRBV7-8 with TRBJ1-2; D not resolved. This CDR3 contains 14 residues. Per germline, CDR1 SGHVS and CDR2 FQNEAQ. The V gene lost 3 bases and the J gene lost 2 bases, with 10 bases spanning the gap. CDR3 bases: TGTGCCAGCAGCTTTATTAGTACAAACTATGGCTACACCTTC. Protein: CASSFISTNYGYTF.

V gene TRBV7-8 combines with J gene TRBJ1-5, with unresolved D. CDR3 size: 15 residues. The germline V and J ends were trimmed by 1 base and 3 bases, with 10 bases remaining between them. From germline, CDR1 is SGHVS and CDR2 FQNEAQ. The CDR3 sequence: CASSLESQTNQPQHF. The CDR3 DNA reads as TGTGCCAGCAGCTTAGAAAGCCAGACCAATCAGCCCCAGCATTTT.

This chain uses TRBV7-2 with TRBJ1-2; no firm D call. Germline-derived CDR1 and CDR2 are SGHTA and FQGNSA. The V gene lost 3 bases and the J gene lost 4 bases, with 15 bases spanning the gap. There are 15 residues in the CDR3. CDR3 bases: TGTGCCAGCAGCTTCGACCCACAGCGCATCTATGGCTACACCTTC. Translating gives CASSFDPQRIYGYTF.

The chain employs TRBV7-9 and TRBJ2-7; D gene unclear. The V end was cut by 2 bases, the J end by 1 base, with 6 bases between. Germline lookup yields CDR1 SEHNR and CDR2 FQNEAQ (reference sequence). This CDR3 comprises 13 residues. CDR3 loop: CASSLFRSYEQYF. As DNA, the CDR3 is TGTGCCAGCAGCTTATTTCGATCCTACGAGCAGTACTTC.

The chain recombines TRBV15 with TRBJ2-5, with D unresolved. CDR1 is LNHNV, CDR2 YYDKDF, per germline (reference sequence). The CDR3 is 14 residues long. Trimming shortened V by 0 bases and J by 1 base, and 6 bases separated the two germline ends. CDR3 sequence: CATSREQLQETQYF. The CDR3 region has the DNA TGTGCCACCAGCAGAGAACAACTCCAAGAGACCCAGTACTTC.

The chain's CDR3 is CASTSGQPIQPQHF. CDR3 nucleotide sequence: TGTGCCAGCACCTCGGGACAGCCCATTCAGCCCCAGCATTTT. V usage is TRBV6-5 and J usage is TRBJ1-5; 7 bases map to TRBD1. The V gene's germline CDR1 is MNHEY and CDR2 SVGAGI. The CDR3 is 14 residues long. Unmatched junction bases numbered 9, after V lost 7 bases and J lost 6 bases.